The 5 T cell receptor beta chains below were found in one sample sequenced in a study of blood T cell repertoires in COVID-19. TCRdb's copy holds only in-frame clones and misses some; the assay was immunoSEQ multiplex PCR. Of about 290,000 clones listed, around 89% are singletons. The sample consisted of peripheral blood. The receptor set was obtained from a man in his forties with acute or convalescent COVID-19.

The chain combines TRBV21-1 with TRBJ2-1; the table assigns TRBD2, which was not confirmed against the DNA. TRBV21-1 is an annotated pseudogene. The CDR3 has 14 amino acids. CDR3 sequence reads: CASSNGLADNEQFF. The CDR3, as DNA: TGTGCCAGCAGCAACGGACTAGCCGACAATGAGCAGTTCTTC.

Notes on this clone: The sample carries other DNA sequences with the same CDR3. The chain combines TRBV9 with TRBJ1-1, with 7 bases matching TRBD1. J lost 0 bases, V lost 0 bases, and 2 bases had no gene match. The length of the CDR3 is 15 residues. Germline V gene sequence: CDR1 SGDLS, CDR2 YYNGEE. The CDR3: CASSVGGQLNTEAFF. The CDR3 DNA follows: TGTGCCAGCAGCGTAGGGGGACAGTTGAACACTGAAGCTTTCTTT.

This sequence joins TRBV3-1 (or the pseudogene TRBV3-2) and TRBJ2-7; possible D gene TRBD1, 5 bases. The V end lost 4 bases, the J end lost 2 bases, and 18 bases lay between the germline ends. CDR3 length: 16 amino acids. In germline, CDR1 is LGHDT, CDR2 YNNKEL (reference sequence). The CDR3, as DNA: TGTGCCAGCAGCCCCCAAGCAAGGCAGGGAACCTACGAGCAGTACTTC. This translates into CASSPQARQGTYEQYF.

This clone showed up just a few times. This chain connects TRBV6-5 to TRBJ1-2, with 11 bases lining up with TRBD1. Per germline, CDR1 MNHEY and CDR2 SVGAGI. The CDR3 contains 14 residues. The V and J ends lost 6 bases and 2 bases, in that order; junction bases with no gene match: 2. The CDR3 coding sequence is TGTGCCAGCAGCCGGGACAGGGGGAACTATGGCTACACCTTC. It specifies CASSRDRGNYGYTF.

This clone was seen just once. This chain joins TRBV30 and TRBJ1-2; the match to TRBD1 covers 7 bases. The CDR3 has 13 amino acids. V lost 2 bases to trimming and J lost 4 bases; unmatched junction nucleotides: 4. Germline V gene sequence: CDR1 GTSNPN, CDR2 SVGIG (reference sequence). CDR3 bases: TGTGCCTGGAGTACAGGGGTTTTCTATGGCTACACCTTC. Its translation is CAWSTGVFYGYTF.